A selection of T cell receptor beta chains follows, all from one sample in a study of a mutant IDH1 vaccine in newly diagnosed glioma. These receptors' targets are unknown. Measured with immunoSEQ multiplex PCR; TCRdb has only the in-frame clones, and not every one. The sample includes approximately 50,000 clones, roughly nine tenths seen only once; the top ten take roughly 1.6%. Sequencing was performed on PBMCs, taken from a glioma patient whose treatment included an IDH1 peptide vaccine. These receptors all come from a man aged 40-55 years with glioma. The CDR3 runs from the conserved cysteine through the conserved F or W. Fields, in order: J gene, V gene, CDR3 protein.

TRBJ2-7	TRBV19	CASSITAVQGAPYEQYF
TRBJ2-7	TRBV9	CASSVNGDALYEQYF
TRBJ2-7	TRBV28	CATLTGGTYEQYF
TRBJ1-2	TRBV5-1	CASSLAFYGYYGYTF
TRBJ1-1	TRBV5-4	CASSLVAGGGNTEAFF
TRBJ1-1	TRBV5-1	CASSLAVRTEAFF
TRBJ2-7	TRBV10-3	CASGTSGYEQYF
TRBJ1-3	TRBV29-1	CSVAHHGSGNTIYF
TRBJ1-1	TRBV27	CASRPQGKNTEAFF
TRBJ2-5	TRBV19	CASSRVLGVETQYF
TRBJ2-7	TRBV29-1	CSYRETSYEQYF
TRBJ1-2	TRBV6-6	CASRDFRGVYGYTF
TRBJ2-1	TRBV2	CASNKGLAGGNEQFF
TRBJ1-2	TRBV7-2	CASSLRDRGAGYGYTF
TRBJ2-3	TRBV4-1	CASSRTGVPDTQYF
TRBJ2-7	TRBV27	CASSSLGEQYF
TRBJ2-5	TRBV4-3	CASTRTGSSQETQYF
TRBJ1-2	TRBV7-8	CASSLGIDGYTF
TRBJ2-7	TRBV15	CATSRDNLGAVQYF
TRBJ2-7	TRBV6-1	CASSEFPGNSYEQYF
TRBJ2-7	TRBV5-8	CASNLAGTYEQYF
TRBJ2-5	TRBV4-3	CASSPSTGIQETQYF
TRBJ1-5	TRBV21-1	CASSKGLRYQPQHF
TRBJ1-1	TRBV18	CASFLKGPRNTEAFF
TRBJ2-7	TRBV7-3	CASSLSGGGIYEQYF
TRBJ2-7	TRBV4-1	CASSPIPGQVYEQYF
TRBJ2-1	TRBV10-1	CASSEGWRPLTNNEQFF
NA	TRBV28	CASSWRGAGVYSSYEQYF
TRBJ2-4	TRBV5-1	CASSLVGAGAKNIQYF
TRBJ2-2	TRBV4-2	CASSPTGVRTGELFF
TRBJ2-1	TRBV5-1	CASRSLAGPSNEQFF
TRBJ1-5	TRBV19	CASSIQEGQPQHF
TRBJ1-3	TRBV4-1	CASSQDLRASGNTIYF
TRBJ2-2	TRBV25-1	CASKSFLASGENTGELFF
TRBJ2-3	TRBV4-3	CASSPDYSGWGGTDTQYF
TRBJ1-3	TRBV18	CASSPSDGGGNTIYF
TRBJ1-3	TRBV18	CASSWGSGEFSGNTIYF